This entry describes one TCR beta chain. This clone has only a few counts. Its binding antigen is unknown. No base quality values were provided; no much bigger clone lies one nucleotide off. The entire amount of isolated RNA was reverse transcribed using the High Capacity cDNA Reverse Transcription Kit, so the sequenced TCRB transcripts were expressed ones. Deep immunoSEQ sequencing was applied to naive, central memory and regulatory T cell samples, giving an average of about 3.4 million total reads per sample. After sorted cells were lysed in RLT buffer, RNA was extracted with DNase-treated RNeasy Micro or Mini kits, with the choice depending on cell number. To prevent cross-contamination, every cell subset was processed on its own, while patient and healthy donor samples were processed together. The immunoSEQ multiplex PCR was used to amplify TCRB sequences from cDNA, yielding 87-bp fragments that span the CDR3 region. Amplicons were sequenced on the Illumina HiSeq platform. The original methods were these. PCR bias was computationally corrected using synthetic template baselines, reads within Hamming distance 2 were collapsed, and singletons that could not be merged were discarded. By aligning reads against IMGT, V, D and J genes, CDR3 length, and insertions or deletions at six rearrangement sites were assigned. Within each subset, clonotype counts were normalized to sorted cell number, after which true diversity and Gini coefficients were computed with the tcR R package. Repertoire sharing was quantified using the overlap coefficient calculated on TCRB nucleotide sequences. Out-of-frame TCRB sequences from naive cells were analyzed as a proxy for the pre-selection repertoire. TCRdb stores this immuneACCESS table with in-frame sequences only. Part of the clones is absent; in the studies checked, under half of the shortfall reflects unresolved V genes, and no reason is known for the rest. The V and J calls and clone size come from that table; D and trimming were worked out from the DNA. Recorded for this sample are some 660,000 clones; over 13% of them occurred a single time. The top ten hold 0.04% of the sample.

A single peripheral blood draw of roughly 0.11 L on average was collected from each donor into heparinised tubes. Naive, central memory, regulatory and stem cell-like memory CD4+ T cells were sorted on a BD FACSAria II using a panel including CD45RO, CCR7, CD25, CD127, CD95 and CD27. Purity was above 95% for every sorted population. PBMCs were isolated immediately by Lymphoprep density gradient centrifugation and stained directly without culture. So that batch effects would be minimized, each experiment stained and sorted samples in pairs, pairing one healthy donor with one patient. The junction carries 10 bases between V and J, which are trimmed by 2 bases and 1 base respectively. Including the terminal cysteine and phenylalanine, the CDR3 comprises 14 residues. Left in the record is the CDR3 DNA by itself, 42 bases read in frame from the first base. CDR1 and CDR2 are read off the germline V gene as SGHDT and YYEEEE.

These data are taken from a study of beta chain features in type 1 diabetes (dated 2018 in TCRdb). For the study in its entirety: Patients and healthy donors did not differ in mean age, gender distribution, total cell number or subset yield. In the study, TCRB repertoires of sorted circulating CD4+ T cell subsets from recently diagnosed type 1 diabetes patients were compared with those of matched healthy donors. Regulatory and stem cell-like memory subsets were isolated from only 8 patients and about eight healthy donors, whereas naive and central memory subsets came from all 28 donors. A total of around 100 million sorted cells were examined across all samples, and RNA yield correlated strongly with the number of cells per subset. Paper-wide results and their limitations: Naive, central memory and regulatory TCRB repertoires appeared more similar among patients than among healthy donors. Fewer insertions and more nucleotide deletions at VDJ recombination sites were observed in patients with type 1 diabetes, implying thymic rearrangement abnormalities. Because small numbers of individuals were included in the HLA sub-analyses, any influence of HLA type on TCRB rearrangement was left unresolved. Type 1 diabetes patients showed a moderate but significant shortening of TCRB CDR3 length in all four CD4+ subsets. PCR may preferentially amplify shorter templates, but because patient and control samples were amplified and corrected together, any resulting skew would affect both groups equally. Because cDNA was sequenced instead of genomic DNA, activated cells with high expression could be over-represented, although the groups did not differ in activation or CD3 levels.

This sequence was found in a young man with type 1 diabetes. Recombination linked TRBV5-6 to TRBJ2-7; the D gene is perhaps TRBD1, from 5 matching bases. The material sequenced was naive CD4+ T cells from blood. This sample's cell subset or site label indicates: true naive CD4+ T cells. The sequenced DNA is TGTGCCAGCAGCTTCTCAGGGTGGTCCTACGAGCAGTACTTC. Translated, it gives CASSFSGWSYEQYF. The full variable domain, with segments outside the CDR3 supplied by the reference TRBV5-6 and TRBJ2-7 proteins, appears as DAGVTQSPTHLIKTRGQQVTLRCSPKSGHDTVSWYQQALGQGPQFIFQYYEEEERQRGNFPDRFSGHQFPNYSSELNVNALLLGDSALYLCASSFSGWSYEQYFGPGTRLTVT.